This record looks at one T cell receptor beta chain sequence and its context. An oligonucleotide containing a UMI was ligated to the 3' end of TCR cDNA. Adult healthy volunteers gave 2.5 ml peripheral blood for whole-blood RNA. Cells were not sorted; total RNA input targeted roughly 1 to 1000 ng. The sample belongs to a study of naive and memory T cell subsets. The SP2 primer and nested alpha and beta constant region primers amplified ligated cDNA in four rounds. MiXCR was run by TCRdb on the 5' RACE reads, yielding one entry per CDR3 protein. The table lists more than 60,000 distinct CDR3 sequences, approximately 8% of them singletons. The CDR3 has 18 amino acids. Trimming stripped 0 bases from V and 0 bases from J, with 12 bases between. The germline CDR1 and CDR2 sequences are MNHEY and SVGAGI.

V and J are TRBV6-5 and TRBJ2-6; unclear D gene. This sequence originates from a female donor in good health. CDR3 region: CASSYSHPKNSGANVLTF. The CDR3, as DNA: TGTGCCAGCAGTTACTCCCACCCTAAGAACTCTGGGGCCAACGTCCTGACTTTC.